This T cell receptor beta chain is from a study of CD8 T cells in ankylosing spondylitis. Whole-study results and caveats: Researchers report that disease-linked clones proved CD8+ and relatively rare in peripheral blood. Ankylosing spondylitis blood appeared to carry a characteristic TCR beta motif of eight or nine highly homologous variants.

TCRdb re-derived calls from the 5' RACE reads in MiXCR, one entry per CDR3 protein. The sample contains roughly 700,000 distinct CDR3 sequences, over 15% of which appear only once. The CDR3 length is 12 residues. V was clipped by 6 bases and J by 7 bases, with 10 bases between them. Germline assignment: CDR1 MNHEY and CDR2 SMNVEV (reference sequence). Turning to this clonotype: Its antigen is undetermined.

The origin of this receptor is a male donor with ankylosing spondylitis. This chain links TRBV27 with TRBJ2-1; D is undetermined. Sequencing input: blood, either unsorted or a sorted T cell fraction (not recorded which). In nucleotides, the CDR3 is TGTGCCAGCAGACAGCCTCCTAATGAGCAGTTCTTC. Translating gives CASRQPPNEQFF.